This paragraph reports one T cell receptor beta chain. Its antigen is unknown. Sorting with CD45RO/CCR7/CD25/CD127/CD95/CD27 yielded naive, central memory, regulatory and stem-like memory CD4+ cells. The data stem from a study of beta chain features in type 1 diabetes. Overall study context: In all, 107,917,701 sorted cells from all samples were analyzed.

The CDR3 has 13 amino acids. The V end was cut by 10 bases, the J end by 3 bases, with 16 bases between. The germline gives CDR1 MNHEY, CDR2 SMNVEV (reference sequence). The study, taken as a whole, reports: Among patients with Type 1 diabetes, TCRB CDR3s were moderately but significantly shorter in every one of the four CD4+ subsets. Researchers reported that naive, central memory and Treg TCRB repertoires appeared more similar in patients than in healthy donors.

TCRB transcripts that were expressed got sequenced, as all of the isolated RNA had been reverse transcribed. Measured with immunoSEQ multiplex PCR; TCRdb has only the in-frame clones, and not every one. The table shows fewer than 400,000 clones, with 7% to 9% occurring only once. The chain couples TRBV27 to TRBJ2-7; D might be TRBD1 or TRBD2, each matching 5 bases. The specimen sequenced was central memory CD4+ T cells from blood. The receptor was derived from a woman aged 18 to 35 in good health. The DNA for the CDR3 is TGTGCCACTATCCGAGGGGTGTACTACGAGCAGTACTTC. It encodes CATIRGVYYEQYF.